This T cell receptor (beta chain) was obtained from a study of blood T cell repertoires in COVID-19. Study summary: Samples came from the United States, Italy and Spain, spanning acute and convalescent COVID-19.

Source study methods: By means of reference gene primer amplification, nucleated cell counts were estimated. TCRdb's copy holds only in-frame clones and misses some; the assay was immunoSEQ multiplex PCR. The DNA was the basis for D and trimming; V, J and clone size are from that table. The table has hundreds of thousands of clones, around nine tenths seen once. While infection was still active, Seattle patients were enrolled and then followed longitudinally. From germline, CDR1 is LGHNT and CDR2 FRNRAP. This CDR3 is 17 amino acids long. J gave up 0 bases and V 7 bases, and 12 bases lay outside the gene matches.

The sequenced material came from peripheral blood. This chain links TRBV12-5 with TRBJ2-7, with 10 bases identical to TRBD1. The origin of this receptor is a woman in her seventies with COVID-19, enrolled during active disease. The CDR3 DNA reads as TGTGCTAGTGCCCCGGGACAGGGGTGGCGGAGCTCCTACGAGCAGTACTTC. This encodes CASAPGQGWRSSYEQYF.